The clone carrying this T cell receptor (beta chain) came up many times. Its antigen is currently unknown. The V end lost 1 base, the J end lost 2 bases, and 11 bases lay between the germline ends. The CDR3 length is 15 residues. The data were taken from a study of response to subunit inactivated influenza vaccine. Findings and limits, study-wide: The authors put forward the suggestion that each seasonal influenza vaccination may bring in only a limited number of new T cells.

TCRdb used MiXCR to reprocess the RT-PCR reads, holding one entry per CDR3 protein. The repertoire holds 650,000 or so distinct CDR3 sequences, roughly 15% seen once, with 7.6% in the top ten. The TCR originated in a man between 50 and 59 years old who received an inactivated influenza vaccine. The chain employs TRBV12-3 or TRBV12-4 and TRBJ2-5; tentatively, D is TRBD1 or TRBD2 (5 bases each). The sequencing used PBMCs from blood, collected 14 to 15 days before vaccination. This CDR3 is CASSLGGTEQETQYF. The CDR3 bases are TGTGCCAGCAGTTTAGGGGGGACCGAACAAGAGACCCAGTACTTC.